This T cell receptor beta chain was identified in a study of Graves' ophthalmopathy and Graves' hyperthyroidism (dated by TCRdb to about 2018). At the level of the whole study: Peripheral blood was collected before any treatment was given, at the time of initial diagnosis. The study used signatures of the TCR beta repertoire to tell Graves' ophthalmopathy apart from Graves' hyperthyroidism and to predict which patients would progress to ophthalmopathy. In total, approximately 140 blood samples were TCR-sequenced: roughly 45 ophthalmopathy, approximately 75 hyperthyroidism and some 17 hyperthyroidism-to-ophthalmopathy patients. A discovery set of more than 90 patients (43 ophthalmopathy, just over 55 stable hyperthyroidism) was enrolled to explore V-J signatures distinguishing ophthalmopathy from hyperthyroidism. The independent validation cohort included 18 to 20 hyperthyroidism patients plus 17 patients who later progressed from hyperthyroidism to ophthalmopathy. T-cell repertoires of thyroid tissue and blood were compared in more than 5 hyperthyroidism patients. Once sampling was done, hyperthyroidism patients were given methimazole at a starting dose of 30 mg daily, while ophthalmopathy patients were given high-dose intravenous methylprednisolone. For training and testing, the roughly 93 patients in the discovery cohort were randomly divided in a 7:3 ratio.

For repertoire sequencing, TCR beta CDR3 regions were amplified from RNA transcripts. A first-round RT-PCR used HTBI primers with the Qiagen OneStep RT-PCR kit, followed by a second-round multiplex PCR, size selection and purification. The libraries underwent paired-end sequencing with 100 bp reads on an Illumina HiSeq2000. Per the original workflow: SOAPnuke was used to process the reads, throwing out any read that had adapters, had uncalled bases, had a mean Phred below 15, or lacked an exact constant-primer or identifier match. High-quality paired reads were merged with COPE v1.2.5. Each unique nucleotide sequence was treated as a clonotype, and MiTCR v1.1 was used to align the clonotypes to the IMGT TRB V, D and J references. The analysis was limited to V-J combinations with a frequency above 0.0001, which together covered approximately 99% of the repertoires. A TCR clonal expansion and chaos score per V-J combination was defined as the ratio of F50 clonal expansion to chaos observed in the TCRdist matrix. Welch's t-statistics and random forest were used to reduce features to about a dozen V-J combinations, which were fed into a naive Bayes classifier. The Morisita-Horn index was used to measure how similar the thyroid and blood repertoires were. TCRdb applied fastp at Q25 and MiXCR to the public reads, then kept only in-frame beta chains. When rows share a CDR3 protein, they turn into one entry using the most common DNA and genes. The V and J calls come from TCRdb's annotation, not from the publication. The sample profile shows hundreds of thousands of distinct CDR3 sequences; 15% to 17% of them were found once. Around 6.6% of the sample goes to the ten largest clones.

As regards this clonotype: No antigen is known for it. Per-base quality was not reported, and no clone a single base away is much larger than it.

A patient counted as having stable hyperthyroidism if there was no progression to ophthalmopathy within 18 months of follow-up. Patients with hyperthyroidism were aged 18 to 65 years, had been newly diagnosed, and had a disease duration of less than 2 months. Anyone with other autoimmune diseases, uncontrolled infections, pregnancy or lactation was excluded from the study. Diagnosis relied on clinical symptoms, serum thyroxine, TRAb, thyroid ultrasound and orbital computed tomography. Ficoll-Paque density gradient centrifugation was used to isolate PBMCs from 9.5 to 10 ml of fresh peripheral blood. Total RNA was extracted using Trizol reagent, and RNA quality was checked on an Agilent 2100 Bioanalyzer. General conclusions and limits of the study: In cross-validation, the 13-signature model distinguished ophthalmopathy from stable hyperthyroidism with approximately 90% sensitivity and around 83% specificity, while in the test set the corresponding values were 80% and 75%. No statistical method was used to predetermine the sample size, and group allocation was not hidden from the investigators. Among expanded thyroid clonotypes with frequency above 0.001, most also showed up in blood, which suggests that blood repertoires may reflect the thyroid immune response. In validation, the model predicted ophthalmopathy progression with about 64% sensitivity and about 77% specificity; 12 predicted patients were CT-confirmed with GO in a median of approximately six months.

CDR1 and CDR2 are read off the germline V gene as SGDLS and YYNGEE. Trimming takes 0 bases from V and 0 bases from J, and the germline ends sit 7 bases apart. From the cysteine through the phenylalanine, the CDR3 covers 14 amino acids. The only DNA kept is the CDR3, 42 bases in frame from the first base. Sequencing input: peripheral blood. The receptor was isolated from a woman younger than 30 with stable Graves' hyperthyroidism. Donor details come from another sample of the same person, matched by shared clones. This sequence uses TRBV9 and TRBJ2-7, with no D gene named confidently. The CDR3 region has the sequence CASSVGLYSYEQYF. The DNA sequence is TGTGCCAGCAGCGTAGGGCTCTACTCCTACGAGCAGTACTTC.